This TCR beta chain was captured by sequencing in a study of blood T cell repertoires in COVID-19. This clone has at least ten counts. The CDR3 contains 11 residues. Per the germline V gene, CDR1 is GTSNPN and CDR2 is SVGIG (reference sequence). The V end lost 0 bases, the J end lost 10 bases, and 8 bases lay between the germline ends. Assay: immunoSEQ multiplex PCR; the TCRdb copy retains only in-frame clones and omits some. Here the sample spans 330,000 or so clones, over 80% being singletons. The material sequenced was peripheral blood. This clonotype was sampled from a man aged 25-45 years with COVID-19, enrolled during active disease. The genes are TRBV30 and TRBJ2-3; no reliable D call. DNA for the CDR3: TGTGCCTGGAGTGTACTAAGTTCGCAGTATTTT. Encoded protein: CAWSVLSSQYF.